This TCR beta chain is from a study of T-cell memory formation after mild COVID-19. Study details: Largely, TCR clusters stayed within a single donor.

In its sample, this clonotype was seen a few times. Its antigen remains unidentified. TCRdb redid the calling of the 5' RACE reads with MiXCR, one entry per CDR3 protein. The sample lists 350,000 to 400,000 distinct CDR3 sequences; around 21% were seen once. Study-wide findings and caveats: Clones which contracted sat mainly in CM and EM if CD4+, and in EMRA if CD8+.

Germline values: CDR1 MNHNY, CDR2 SVGAGI (reference sequence). This CDR3 has 13 residues. Trimming pared 6 bases from V and 8 bases from J, leaving 16 bases between. The receptor was isolated from an adult woman who had mild COVID-19 (a few samples of this study predate the infection). Cell type and time point are not known. Sequencing input: PBMCs or a T cell subset sorted from them (not recorded which). The rearrangement joins TRBV6-6 to TRBJ1-2; D might be TRBD1 (5 bases). The CDR3 sequence: CASSSDTTQGYTF. As DNA, the CDR3 is TGTGCCAGCAGCTCGGACACCACGCAAGGCTACACCTTC.